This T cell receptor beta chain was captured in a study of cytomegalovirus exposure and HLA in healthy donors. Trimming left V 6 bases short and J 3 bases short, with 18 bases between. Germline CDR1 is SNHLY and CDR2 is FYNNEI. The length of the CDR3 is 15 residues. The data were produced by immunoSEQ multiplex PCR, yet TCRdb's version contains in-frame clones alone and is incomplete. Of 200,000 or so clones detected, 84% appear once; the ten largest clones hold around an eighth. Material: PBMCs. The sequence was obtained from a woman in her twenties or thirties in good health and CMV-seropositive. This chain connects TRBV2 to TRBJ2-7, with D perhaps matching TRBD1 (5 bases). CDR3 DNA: TGTGCCAGCAGCCCGACAGACCGTCTTGGCTACGAGCAGTACTTC. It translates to CASSPTDRLGYEQYF.